The 4 T cell receptor beta chains below were found in one sample sequenced in a study of OX40 agonist ivuxolimab in advanced cancers. Data came from immunoSEQ multiplex PCR; TCRdb stores just in-frame clones and leaves some out. This sample yields about 40,000 clones, of which about 90% are seen a single time; approximately 9.6% belongs to the top ten. The starting material was CD4+ or CD8+ T cells sorted from blood, obtained in a trial of the OX40 agonist ivuxolimab. The source of these receptors is an adult with an advanced solid tumor such as melanoma, head and neck, liver or kidney cancer.

The chain combines TRBV4-3 with TRBJ2-1; tentatively, D is TRBD2 (6 bases). CDR1 and CDR2 (germline): LGHNA, YSLEER. This CDR3 spans 13 amino acids. V was cut by 8 bases and J by 1 base, with 9 bases left in between. In DNA form, the CDR3 reads TGCGCCAGCGGGGGGATTTCCTACAATGAGCAGTTCTTC. Protein: CASGGISYNEQFF.

The rearrangement joins TRBV13 to TRBJ2-5; D call uncertain. Trimming left V 4 bases short and J 5 bases short, with 11 bases between. Germline CDR1 reads PRHDT; CDR2 reads FYEKMQ (reference sequence). This CDR3 is built from 13 residues. DNA for the CDR3: TGTGCCAGCAGCTATCCCCTCGAGGAGACCCAGTACTTC. Its translation: CASSYPLEETQYF.

V usage is TRBV7-8 and J usage is TRBJ2-7; 7 nucleotides match TRBD2. Germline CDR1 reads SGHVS; CDR2 reads FQNEAQ. Trimming cost V 1 base and J 6 bases; bases outside gene matches: 9. The CDR3 runs 15 residues. The CDR3 region has the DNA TGTGCCAGCAGCTTAGGCGCTAGCGGCCTTCCCGAGCAGTACTTC. This gives the protein CASSLGASGLPEQYF.

The count of this clone is one. In DNA, the CDR3 is TGTGCCAGCAGTCGGATAACAGGGGAAGGACAGTTCTTC. It translates to CASSRITGEGQFF. The chain carries TRBV28 and TRBJ2-1; TRBD1 matches at 7 bases. CDR3 length equals 13 residues. V was clipped by 5 bases and J by 13 bases; unmatched bases: 11. Germline lookup yields CDR1 MDHEN and CDR2 SYDVKM.